The present TCR beta chain was sequenced within a study of CD8 T cells in ankylosing spondylitis. Study-wide points: Apparently characteristic of ankylosing spondylitis blood was a TCR beta motif (under ten highly homologous variants).

CDR1 is DFQATT, CDR2 SNEGSKA, per germline (reference sequence). The ends lost 2 bases at V and 5 bases at J; junction bases unmatched: 8. CDR3 length: 15 amino acids. TCRdb processed the 5' RACE reads anew with MiXCR; each CDR3 protein has one entry. The sample holds about 440,000 distinct CDR3 sequences, approximately 17% seen once. Details on this clonotype: What it binds is not known.

The rearrangement links TRBV20-1 to TRBJ2-7; 11 bases line up with TRBD2. The receptor was isolated from a male donor with ankylosing spondylitis. Sequencing was performed on blood, either unsorted or a sorted T cell fraction (not recorded which). CDR3 nucleotides: TGCAGTGCTAGAACACCTCTAGCGGGAGGAGACGAGCAGTACTTC. Its translation: CSARTPLAGGDEQYF.